The clone carrying this TCR beta chain was observed once. The entry originates in a study of blood T cell repertoires in COVID-19. Study as a whole: The cDNA or gDNA used as material had been derived from T cells, B-cell-depleted T cells, or PBMCs.

The germline CDR1 and CDR2 sequences are SEHNR and FQNEAQ (reference sequence). With 2 bases clipped from V and 3 bases from J, the junction kept 3 bases outside the gene matches. This CDR3 spans 15 amino acids. This table comes from immunoSEQ multiplex PCR, and its TCRdb copy is limited to in-frame clones, with some not included. The repertoire includes fewer than 85,000 clones, approximately 90% of them detected once, and approximately 10% sits in the top ten. The chain is built from TRBV7-9 and TRBJ1-4, with 7 bases fitting TRBD1. Sequencing was performed on peripheral blood. The TCR sequence derives from a human donor in a cohort sampled during active COVID-19. In DNA form, the CDR3 reads TGTGCCAGCAGCTTACGACAGGGCCCTAATGAAAAACTGTTTTTT. Translation gives CASSLRQGPNEKLFF.